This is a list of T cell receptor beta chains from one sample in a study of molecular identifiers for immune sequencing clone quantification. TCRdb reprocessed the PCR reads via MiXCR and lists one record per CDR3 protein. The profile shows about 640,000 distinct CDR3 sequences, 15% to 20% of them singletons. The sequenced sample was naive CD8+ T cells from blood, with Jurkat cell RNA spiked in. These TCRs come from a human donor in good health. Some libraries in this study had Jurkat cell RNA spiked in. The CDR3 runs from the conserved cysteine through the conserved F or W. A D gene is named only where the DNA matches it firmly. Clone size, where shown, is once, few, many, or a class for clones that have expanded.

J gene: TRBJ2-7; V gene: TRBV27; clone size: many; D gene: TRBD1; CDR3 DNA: TGTGCCAGCAGTTTATACAGGGGGCTGCCCTACGAGCAGTACTTC; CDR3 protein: CASSLYRGLPYEQYF
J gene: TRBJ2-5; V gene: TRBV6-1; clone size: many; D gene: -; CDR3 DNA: TGTGCCAGCAGTGACTGGATCCAAGAGACCCAGTACTTC; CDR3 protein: CASSDWIQETQYF
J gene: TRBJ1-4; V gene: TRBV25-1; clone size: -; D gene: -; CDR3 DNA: TGTGCCAGCAGTGGACGGGACGGGGGTTGGTATGAAAAACTGTTTTTT; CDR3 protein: CASSGRDGGWYEKLFF
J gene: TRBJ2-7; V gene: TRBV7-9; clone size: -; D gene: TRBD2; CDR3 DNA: TGTGCCAGCAGCCCAGGGGGACTAGCACCCTACGAGCAGTACTTC; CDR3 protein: CASSPGGLAPYEQYF
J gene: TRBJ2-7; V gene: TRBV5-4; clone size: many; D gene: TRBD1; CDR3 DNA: TGTGCCAGCAGCTCAGACCCTGGACAGGGGGCCCACGAGCAGTACTTC; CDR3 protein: CASSSDPGQGAHEQYF
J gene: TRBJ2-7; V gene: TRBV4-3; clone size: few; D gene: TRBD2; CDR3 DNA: TGCGCCAGCAGCCAAGAGGGGTGGGCTAGCGGTATGTCCTACGGGCAGTACTTC; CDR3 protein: CASSQEGWASGMSYGQYF
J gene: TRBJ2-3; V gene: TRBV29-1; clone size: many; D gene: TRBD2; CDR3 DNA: TGCAGCGTAAAAAACCCCCCGACTAGCATCTCAGATACGCAGTATTTT; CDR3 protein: CSVKNPPTSISDTQYF
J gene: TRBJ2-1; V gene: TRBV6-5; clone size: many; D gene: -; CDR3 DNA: TGTGCCAGCAGCTACAGGGACACCTGGACCGATGAGCAGTTCTTC; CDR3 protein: CASSYRDTWTDEQFF
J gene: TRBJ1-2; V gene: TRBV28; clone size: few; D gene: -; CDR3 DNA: TGTGCCAGCAGTTTATCCGGGGCCCTATATGGCTACACCTTC; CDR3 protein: CASSLSGALYGYTF
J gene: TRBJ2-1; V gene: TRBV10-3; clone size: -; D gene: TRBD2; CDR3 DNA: TGTGCCATCAGTGAGTCGGGCGGGAGCTCCTACAATGAGCAGTTCTTC; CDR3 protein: CAISESGGSSYNEQFF
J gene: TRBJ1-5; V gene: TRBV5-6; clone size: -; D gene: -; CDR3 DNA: TGTGCCAGCAGCCAGGGACGGTTTAGCAATCAGCCCCAGCATTTT; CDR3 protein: CASSQGRFSNQPQHF
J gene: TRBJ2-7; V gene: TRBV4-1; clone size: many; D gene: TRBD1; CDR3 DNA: TGCGCCAGCAGCCCCCCTGGCACAGGGGCCTACGAGCAGTACTTC; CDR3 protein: CASSPPGTGAYEQYF
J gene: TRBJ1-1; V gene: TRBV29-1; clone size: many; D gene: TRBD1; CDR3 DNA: TGCAGCGTTGCGGGACAGGGGGCGGCTGAAGCTTTCTTT; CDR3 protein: CSVAGQGAAEAFF
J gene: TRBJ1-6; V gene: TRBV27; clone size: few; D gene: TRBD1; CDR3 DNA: TGTGCCAGCAATGACCGGCAGGGGGCTAATTCACCCCTCCACTTT; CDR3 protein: CASNDRQGANSPLHF